One and the same sample provided the 20 T cell receptor beta chains below, sequenced in a study of cytomegalovirus exposure and HLA in healthy donors. Primers: 60 Vbeta forward and 13 Jbeta reverse. Using immunoSEQ multiplex PCR, the repertoire was profiled, and TCRdb retains in-frame clones only, with some absent. The profile covers 180,000 or so clones, with around 79% appearing a single time and roughly 13% taken by the ten largest. The sample consisted of PBMCs. The receptors shown here come from a man aged 50-59 years in good health and CMV-seropositive.

This clone was picked up a small number of times. The gene calls are TRBV4-1 and TRBJ2-7; 7 bases agree with TRBD1. V dropped 3 bases and J dropped 3; count of bases not matched to a gene: 5. CDR1 MGHRA and CDR2 YSYEKL come from the germline V gene. The CDR3 has 14 residues. CDR3 sequence (DNA): TGCGCCAGCAGCCAGAATACAGGGGTCTACGAGCAGTACTTC. It specifies CASSQNTGVYEQYF.

The chain links TRBV27 to TRBJ1-5, with D maybe TRBD1 (6 bases). Germline V CDR1 and CDR2: MNHEY, SMNVEV (reference sequence). The CDR3 extends over 15 amino acids. V lost 4 bases to trimming and J lost 3 bases, with 13 bases between them. Here the CDR3 DNA reads TGTGCCAGCAGTTCGCTACAGGGAATCAATCAGCCCCAGCATTTT. It translates to CASSSLQGINQPQHF.

The chain recombines TRBV6-5 with TRBJ1-1; D may be TRBD1 (5 bases). The V gene's germline CDR1 is MNHEY and CDR2 SVGAGI. CDR3 length equals 15 residues. V was shortened by 2 bases and J by 0 bases, with 10 bases between the two germline ends. CDR3 sequence: CASSYRGYMNTEAFF. The CDR3 nucleotides are TGTGCCAGCAGTTACAGGGGATACATGAACACTGAAGCTTTCTTT.

The genes are TRBV7-6 and TRBJ1-3, with 9 positions matching TRBD1. V was pared by 5 bases and J by 7 bases, with 6 bases of the junction left unmatched. CDR1 and CDR2 from the germline V gene are SGHVS and FNYEAQ. The CDR3 consists of 14 residues. CDR3 coding DNA: TGTGCCAGCAGCCCCGGGACAGGGAGGAACACCATATATTTT. Encoded protein: CASSPGTGRNTIYF.

The chain employs TRBV19 and TRBJ2-1, with no clear D. Trimming left V 1 base short and J 7 bases short, with 11 bases between. Germline lookup yields CDR1 LNHDA and CDR2 SQIVND (reference sequence). The CDR3 contains 14 residues. The DNA for the CDR3 is TGTGCCAGTAGTATAGTTTTAACCCAGAATGAGCAGTTCTTC. It specifies CASSIVLTQNEQFF.

V and J are TRBV18 and TRBJ1-5; D ambiguous. The germline V gene has CDR1 KGHSH and CDR2 LQKENI. This CDR3 region has 15 residues. With 0 bases removed from V and 7 bases from J, the gap between germline ends came to 13 bases. The CDR3 loop reads CASSPPSLGGQPQHF. The CDR3 DNA reads as TGTGCCAGCTCACCACCTTCTTTGGGCGGGCAGCCCCAGCATTTT.

This clone was counted between two and nine times. The rearrangement links TRBV2 to TRBJ1-4; D is possibly TRBD1 (5 bases). This CDR3 has 12 amino acids. Germline CDR1 and CDR2: SNHLY and FYNNEI. The V and J ends lost 6 bases and 5 bases respectively, with 7 bases between them. Here the CDR3 DNA reads TGTGCCAGCAGAGGGGTGAATGAAAAACTGTTTTTT. It encodes CASRGVNEKLFF.

This clone occurred once. V usage is TRBV18 and J usage is TRBJ1-2, with TRBD1 matching 7 bases. The CDR3 has 13 amino acids. J was trimmed by 2 bases and V by 5 bases; bases with no gene match: 2. Germline CDR1 is KGHSH and CDR2 is LQKENI. The CDR3 sequence is CASSAGGNYGYTF. The CDR3 bases are TGTGCCAGCTCAGCAGGGGGAAACTATGGCTACACCTTC.

This clone was seen only a few times. The chain has TRBV2 and TRBJ1-2; 8 bases agree with TRBD1. J was trimmed by 3 bases and V by 5 bases; bases with no gene match: 2. This CDR3 region has 13 residues. Germline lookup yields CDR1 SNHLY and CDR2 FYNNEI. The CDR3 region has the DNA TGTGCCAGCAGTCTGACAGGGGACTATGGCTACACCTTC. As protein: CASSLTGDYGYTF.

The chain carries TRBV10-3 and TRBJ1-2, with D uncertain. The V gene lost 3 bases and the J gene lost 7 bases, with 6 bases spanning the gap. Germline V gene lookup returns CDR1 ENHRY and CDR2 SYGVKD. This CDR3 contains 11 residues. The CDR3 sequence is CAISEAGGYTF. The CDR3 coding sequence is TGTGCCATCAGTGAAGCAGGTGGCTACACCTTC.

The chain uses TRBV10-1 and TRBJ2-3; TRBD1 agrees at 8 bases. The CDR3 consists of 16 residues. Germline assignment: CDR1 WNHNN and CDR2 SYGVQD (reference sequence). The V segment lost 6 bases and the J segment 6 bases; nucleotides outside the gene matches: 14. CDR3 in amino acids: CASSRDPGQAQDTQYF. The CDR3 nucleotides read TGCGCCAGCAGCCGCGACCCGGGACAGGCCCAGGATACGCAGTATTTT.

V gene TRBV27 combines with J gene TRBJ2-5; no clear D. The DNA end lines up better with TRBJ2-7; the J call may be wrong. CDR3 length: 15 amino acids. CDR1 and CDR2 from the germline V gene are MNHEY and SMNVEV (reference sequence). CDR3 in amino acids: CASSLVQSSSYEQYF. The DNA for the CDR3 is TGTGCCAGCAGTTTAGTACAGTCCAGCTCCTACGAGCAGTACTTC.

V and J are TRBV30 and TRBJ1-2; a possible D gene is TRBD1 (6 bases). V lost 5 bases and J lost 8, with 12 bases in between. Germline lookup yields CDR1 GTSNPN and CDR2 SVGIG (reference sequence). The CDR3 loop spans 11 amino acids. CDR3: CAWGRQDGYTF. The CDR3 coding sequence is TGTGCCTGGGGGAGACAGGACGGCTACACCTTC.

This clone turned up a few times. The chain employs TRBV6-5 and TRBJ1-6, with 8 bases identical to TRBD1. The CDR3 sequence is 15 residues long. Germline V gene data show CDR1 as MNHEY and CDR2 as SVGAGI. Losses at the gene ends were 0 bases for V and 11 bases for J; bases not matched to a gene: 6. The CDR3, as DNA: TGTGCCAGCAGTTACTCCCGGACAGGGCGGGCACCCCTCCACTTT. Translating it yields CASSYSRTGRAPLHF.

The chain recombines TRBV4-1 with TRBJ1-5; D perhaps matches TRBD1 (6 bases). This CDR3 is built from 15 residues. In germline, CDR1 is MGHRA, CDR2 YSYEKL. The germline V and J ends were trimmed by 2 bases and 2 bases, with 10 bases remaining between them. CDR3 coding DNA: TGCGCCAGCAGCCAACACAGACAGGGCAATCAGCCCCAGCATTTT. Translated: CASSQHRQGNQPQHF.

V and J are TRBV4-2 and TRBJ1-4; tentatively, D is TRBD1 (6 bases). Germline-derived CDR1 and CDR2 are LGHNA and YNFKEQ. The CDR3 consists of 14 residues. Trimming took off 5 bases at V and 6 bases at J, with 13 bases between the two ends. CDR3 region: CASSSQGRDEKLFF. The CDR3 region has the DNA TGTGCCAGCAGCTCACAGGGTAGGGATGAAAAACTGTTTTTT.

The chain carries TRBV30 and TRBJ1-2; D may be TRBD1 (5 bases). CDR3 size: 12 residues. Germline assignment: CDR1 GTSNPN and CDR2 SVGIG (reference sequence). The ends were cut back, 3 bases at V and 10 bases at J, with 15 bases in the middle. The CDR3 sequence: CAWSLGIGHYTF. In DNA, the CDR3 is TGTGCCTGGAGCCTGGGGATAGGACACTACACCTTC.

This chain joins TRBV7-9 and TRBJ2-1; 7 bases match TRBD1. After removal of 6 bases from V and 0 bases from J, the junction contained 5 bases not matched to a gene. From germline, CDR1 is SEHNR and CDR2 FQNEAQ (reference sequence). CDR3 size: 15 residues. CDR3 amino acids: CASRGQRSSYNEQFF. The CDR3 bases are TGTGCCAGCAGGGGACAGAGGAGCTCCTACAATGAGCAGTTCTTC.

This sequence joins TRBV7-2 and TRBJ1-5; D gene ambiguous. The CDR3 is 13 amino acids. Per the germline V gene, CDR1 is SGHTA and CDR2 is FQGNSA. Trimming pared 5 bases from V and 9 bases from J, leaving 14 bases between. For the CDR3, the DNA is TGTGCCAGCAGCCCGAGAATCACGCGGCCCCAGCATTTT. Translation gives CASSPRITRPQHF.

The rearrangement uses TRBV6-1 and TRBJ1-3; D ambiguous. V lost 2 bases to trimming and J lost 0 bases, with 8 bases between them. There are 15 residues in the CDR3. CDR1 MNHNS and CDR2 SASEGT come from the germline V gene. This chain's CDR3 is CASSEIGSSGNTIYF. The CDR3 coding sequence is TGTGCCAGCAGTGAAATTGGCAGCTCTGGAAACACCATATATTTT.